This T cell receptor beta chain originates from a study of identifying expanded T cells in peripheral blood (dated by TCRdb to the late 2010s). With respect to the entire study: Separate aliquots of the same genomic DNA pool were sequenced to produce technical replicates, and four replicates were compared in pairs. Summary of the overall study and its limitations: The beta-binomial model significantly reduced the number of clones called differentially abundant and the false-positive rate across all healthy-donor time intervals. The binomial model flagged approximately 1.2 differentially abundant clones between technical replicates, compared with about 16 over approximately 2 weeks and 19 over roughly 4 weeks. It was expected by the authors that biological variance in healthy repertoires might increase further over much longer intervals, such as months to years. Across all healthy donors, variance in clone template counts between approximately 2-week samples was found to increase significantly with total template count.

During the collection period, no immune events, such as infections, were documented for the healthy donors. Time-dependent variance in a beta-binomial model of T-cell clone differential abundance was calibrated using healthy-donor blood repertoires as a training cohort. The training cohort comprised some 10 healthy donors, 3 female and 7 male. An age range of roughly 29 to 64 years, with an average of about 45 years, was recorded for the donors. Whole blood from each healthy donor was obtained from a commercial supplier and was collected at three time points approximately 13 days apart. For immunosequencing, genomic DNA was extracted from unsorted whole blood. Note on this clone: This receptor's antigen is unknown. No much larger clone exists at a distance of one base, and base qualities are not known.

TCRbeta CDR3 regions were profiled with the immunoSEQ Assay using bias-controlled multiplex PCR amplification of genomic DNA. The study's processing was this. To quantify the absolute abundance of each unique TCRbeta CDR3 region, the sequences were collapsed and filtered. Differential abundance was tested with two models: a binomial (Fisher-equivalent) model and a beta-binomial model that adds time-dependent variance fitted from healthy donors. Any clone with fewer than 5 combined templates was excluded, and a clone was called differentially abundant if its Benjamini-Hochberg FDR was below 0.01. The form v = (b*log(k)+a)^2 was used to model beta-binomial variance as a function of total template count across the two samples. The table was pulled from immuneACCESS by TCRdb, which kept in-frame rearrangements only. Such tables lose some clones; where checked, under half of the loss comes from unresolved V genes, and the rest has no known cause. V and J calls and clone size are copied from that table; D and trimming were computed from the DNA. This sample is represented by about 94,000 clones; approximately 86% of them were singletons. The top ten constitute under 6% of the sample.

The sample consisted of blood. This clonotype originated in a person between 18 and 75 years old in good health.

The CDR3 protein is CASSYSVVGYYGYTF. Here is the DNA: TGTGCCAGCAGTTACTCGGTAGTCGGATACTATGGCTACACCTTC. The chain is assembled from TRBV6-5 and TRBJ1-2; no D gene call is confident. V loses 0 bases, J loses 3 bases, and the germline ends lie 11 bases apart. The CDR3 goes from the cysteine to the phenylalanine over 15 residues. Solely the CDR3 DNA is kept, with 45 bases framed from the first base. The CDR1 and CDR2 encoded by the germline V gene are MNHEY and SVGAGI.